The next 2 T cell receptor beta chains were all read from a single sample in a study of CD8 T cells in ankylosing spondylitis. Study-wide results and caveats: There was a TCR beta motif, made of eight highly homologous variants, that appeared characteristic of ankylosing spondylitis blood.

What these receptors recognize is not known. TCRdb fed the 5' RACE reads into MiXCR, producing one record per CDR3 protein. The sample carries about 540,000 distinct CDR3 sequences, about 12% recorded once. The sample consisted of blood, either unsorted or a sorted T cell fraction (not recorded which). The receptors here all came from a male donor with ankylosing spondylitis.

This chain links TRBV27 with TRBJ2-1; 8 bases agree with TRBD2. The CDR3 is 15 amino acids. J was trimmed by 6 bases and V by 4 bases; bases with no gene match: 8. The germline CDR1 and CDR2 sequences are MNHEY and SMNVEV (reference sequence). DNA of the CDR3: TGTGCCAGCAGTTACCCCCCCGGGAGGGGCAATGAGCAGTTCTTC. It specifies CASSYPPGRGNEQFF.

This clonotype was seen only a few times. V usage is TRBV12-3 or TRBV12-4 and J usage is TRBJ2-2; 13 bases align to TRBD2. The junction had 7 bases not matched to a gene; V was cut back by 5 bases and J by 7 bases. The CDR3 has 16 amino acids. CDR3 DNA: TGTGCCAGCAGTCCGTGGACTAGCGGGAGCGGCGGGGAGCTGTTTTTT. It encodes CASSPWTSGSGGELFF.